This T cell receptor beta chain originates from a study of monozygotic twins with inflammatory bowel disease. Germline V lookup: CDR1 MDHEN, CDR2 SYDVKM. This CDR3 has 14 residues. Reprocessing the 5' RACE reads, TCRdb reports a single entry for every CDR3 protein and omits DNA. This sample's table reports approximately 300,000 distinct CDR3 sequences. The rearrangement uses TRBV28 and TRBJ2-3. Material for sequencing was blood. The TCR sequence derives from a human donor with ulcerative colitis or Crohn's disease, or a healthy co-twin of an affected twin (not recorded which). The CDR3 is CASSGLGITDTQYF.